This entry features one T cell receptor beta chain sequence. The data are from a study of blood T cell repertoires in COVID-19. Trimming took 4 bases from V and 6 from J; bases not matched to a gene: 9. The germline V gene encodes CDR1 SGHKS and CDR2 YYEKEE (reference sequence). The CDR3 is 15 amino acids. Method: immunoSEQ multiplex PCR; TCRdb's copy keeps in-frame clones and lacks some. The sample lists 250,000 to 400,000 clones; under 90% were seen once. This receptor was taken from a woman in her twenties or thirties with COVID-19, enrolled during active disease. The sample consisted of peripheral blood. The V call is TRBV5-5, the J call TRBJ2-1; 8 positions agree with TRBD1. CDR3 residues: CASSVGQGGGNEQFF. In nucleotides, the CDR3 is TGTGCCAGCAGCGTCGGACAGGGTGGAGGCAATGAGCAGTTCTTC.